This T cell receptor (beta chain) stems from a study of T cell responses to AZD1222 COVID-19 vaccine. Broader study findings: Repertoire sampling happened only post peak T cell response. Among AZD1222 vaccinees, only six were seropositive at baseline. Across the whole spike, CD4 TCRs peaked at regions 160-218 and 743-854. Clonal diversity was possibly underestimated, and the donors were mostly white British, with more females.

As regards this clone: The antigen remains unidentified.

Using immunoSEQ multiplex PCR, the repertoire was profiled, and TCRdb retains in-frame clones only, with some absent. The repertoire consists of around 150,000 clones, with around 90% occurring once and the leading ten covering 7.5%. The CDR3 is 16 amino acids. Germline lookup yields CDR1 SGHAT and CDR2 FQNNGV. Trimming stripped 2 bases from V and 1 base from J, with 13 bases between. The sequence derives from an adult who received the MenACWY meningococcal vaccine as a control. Sequencing used peripheral blood, obtained 28 days after the second dose of the MenACWY control vaccine. The genes are TRBV11-2 and TRBJ2-3; D could derive from TRBD1 or TRBD2 (7 bases each). The chain's CDR3 is CASSLLRGGGTDTQYF. CDR3 DNA sequence: TGTGCCAGCAGCTTACTCAGGGGGGGAGGCACAGATACGCAGTATTTT.